These 2 T cell receptor beta chains originate from one sample sequenced in a study of T cell repertoires in cytomegalovirus infection (dated by TCRdb to about 2019). Sequencing relied on an Illumina HiSeq 1500. The raw public reads went through TCRdb reprocessing: fastp at Q25, MiXCR clone calling, in-frame beta chains kept. Rows matching on CDR3 protein sequence are summarized as one entry with the most common DNA and genes. The sample table shows hundreds of thousands of distinct CDR3 sequences, and 35% to 45% are seen once. 2.8% of the sample is held by the ten biggest clonotypes. The sequenced sample was PBMCs. These TCRs come from a human donor in good health (CMV status not recorded). Some clones in this sample may be carry-over from other donors' samples.

Turning to this clonotype: This sequence may be a read error, since a much larger clone differs from it by one base. The chain carries TRBV6-1 and TRBJ1-6; TRBD1 matches at 9 bases. V gave up 7 bases and J gave up 7 bases; unmatched junction bases: 11. This CDR3 region has 16 residues. Germline values: CDR1 MNHNS, CDR2 SASEGT. CDR3 coding DNA: TGTGCCAGCATTCCAAATCCGGGACAGGGCAATTCACCCCTCCACTTT. Encoded protein: CASIPNPGQGNSPLHF.

This clonotype occurred a few times. The CDR3 DNA reads TGTGCTAGTGGTTGGACCGAGGAAGGCAGGATGGGCCACGAGCAGTACTTC. It encodes CASGWTEEGRMGHEQYF. The chain uses TRBV12-5 and TRBJ2-7; no clear D gene. Trimming removed 4 bases at V and 5 bases at J, with 24 bases between. From germline, CDR1 is LGHNT and CDR2 FRNRAP. The length of the CDR3 is 17 residues. Full variable domain (rest looked up from reference TRBV12-5 and TRBJ2-7): DARVTQTPRHKVTEMGQEVTMRCQPILGHNTVFWYRQTMMQGLELLAYFRNRAPLDDSGMPKDRFSAEMPDATLATLKIQPSEPRDSAVYFCASGWTEEGRMGHEQYFGPGTRLTVT.